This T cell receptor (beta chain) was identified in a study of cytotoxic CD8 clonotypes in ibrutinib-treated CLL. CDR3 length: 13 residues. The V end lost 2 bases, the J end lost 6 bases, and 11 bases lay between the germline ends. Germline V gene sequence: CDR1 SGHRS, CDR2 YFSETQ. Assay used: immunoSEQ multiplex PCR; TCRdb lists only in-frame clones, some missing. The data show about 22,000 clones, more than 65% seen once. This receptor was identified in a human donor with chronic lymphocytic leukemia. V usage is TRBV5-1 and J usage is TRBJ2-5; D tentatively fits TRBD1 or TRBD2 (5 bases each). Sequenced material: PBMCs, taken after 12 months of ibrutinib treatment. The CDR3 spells CASSFWVGQTQYF. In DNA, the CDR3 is TGCGCCAGCAGCTTCTGGGTGGGACAGACCCAGTACTTC.